This T cell receptor beta chain stems from a study of control samples from healthy donors and cancer patients. Germline CDR1 is SNHLY and CDR2 is FYNNEI. V dropped 0 bases and J dropped 4; count of bases not matched to a gene: 3. This CDR3 has 15 residues. Clones were read by immunoSEQ multiplex PCR, and TCRdb kept only the in-frame ones, dropping some. The table lists 73,000 or so clones, about 88% of them singletons. The receptor comes from a woman aged 50 to 60 in good health. V gene TRBV2 combines with J gene TRBJ1-5, with TRBD1 matching 7 bases. The material sequenced was blood. The CDR3 region is CASSEASGGNQPQHF. CDR3 in DNA: TGTGCCAGCAGTGAAGCCTCAGGGGGGAATCAGCCCCAGCATTTT.